A single sample is the source of the 12 T cell receptor beta chains below, sequenced in a study of T cell repertoires in cytomegalovirus infection. TCRdb reprocessed the reads via MiXCR and lists one record per CDR3 protein. Of approximately 70,000 distinct CDR3 sequences in the sample, under 25% were seen once. No antigens are known for them. The sequenced sample was PBMCs, sequenced either directly or after in vitro stimulation (not recorded which). These receptors all stem from a human donor in good health (CMV status not recorded). Some clones in this sample may be carry-over from other donors' samples.

This clonotype was observed many times. This chain uses TRBV7-2 with TRBJ2-3, with 7 bases aligning to TRBD2. The CDR3 sequence is 15 residues long. The germline gives CDR1 SGHTA, CDR2 FQGNSA. V was pared by 5 bases and J by 0 bases, with 5 bases of the junction left unmatched. The CDR3 sequence: CASSTDSGSTDTQYF. The CDR3 DNA follows: TGTGCCAGCAGCACAGATAGCGGGAGCACAGATACGCAGTATTTT.

This clonotype has a count of ten or more. This chain uses TRBV6-1 with TRBJ2-3; 8 nucleotides align to TRBD2. Germline V gives CDR1 MNHNS, CDR2 SASEGT. The ends lost 5 bases at V and 2 bases at J; junction bases unmatched: 15. The CDR3 spans 18 residues. This CDR3 reads CASSRAGLVAGTTDTQYF. The DNA of the CDR3 is TGTGCCAGCAGTCGGGCTGGGTTGGTAGCGGGAACCACAGATACGCAGTATTTT.

In this sample, this clonotype turned up a few times. The chain employs TRBV7-8 and TRBJ2-1; TRBD2 is a possible D gene (6 bases). Germline assignment: CDR1 SGHVS and CDR2 FQNEAQ. The CDR3 is made up of 18 amino acids. V was shortened by 2 bases and J by 0 bases, with 17 bases between the two germline ends. The CDR3 nucleotides read TGTGCCAGCAGCTTAACGAGGGGCTTCGGGAGCTCCTACAATGAGCAGTTCTTC. Translating gives CASSLTRGFGSSYNEQFF.

This clonotype was detected only a few times. The chain joins TRBV7-6 to TRBJ1-3; no definite D call. Between the trimmed V and J ends, which lost 4 bases and 3 bases, there was a span of 7 bases. This CDR3 contains 13 residues. Germline V CDR1 and CDR2: SGHVS, FNYEAQ. As DNA, the CDR3 is TGTGCCAGCAGCTCCACCCTTGGAAACACCATATATTTT. Its translation is CASSSTLGNTIYF.

This clonotype has more than one count but fewer than ten. The V call is TRBV4-3, the J call TRBJ2-6; 7 bases match TRBD1. The J segment lost 2 bases and the V segment lost 1 base, leaving 5 bases of the junction unmatched. Germline CDR1 is LGHNA and CDR2 is YSLEER. The CDR3 is 17 amino acids. In nucleotides, the CDR3 is TGCGCCAGCAGCCAAGCTATGACAGGGCCTGGGGCCAACGTCCTGACTTTC. Amino acid sequence: CASSQAMTGPGANVLTF.

The chain joins TRBV5-6 to TRBJ1-1, with D possibly matching TRBD1 (6 bases). Germline V CDR1 and CDR2: SGHDT, YYEEEE. V lost 4 bases to trimming and J lost 1 base, with 14 bases between them. This CDR3 is built from 15 residues. The CDR3 is CASSRIGTRNTEAFF. The CDR3 region has the DNA TGTGCCAGCAGCCGGATCGGGACACGGAACACTGAAGCTTTCTTT.

This rearrangement joins TRBV11-3 to TRBJ2-1; 13 nucleotides line up with TRBD2. The germline V gene has CDR1 SGHNT and CDR2 YENEEA. V was clipped by 5 bases and J by 7 bases; unmatched bases: 11. This CDR3 is built from 17 residues. Written as DNA, the CDR3 is TGTGCCAGCAGCGGGAGGAACGGACTAGCGGGAGAGAATGAGCAGTTCTTC. Translating it yields CASSGRNGLAGENEQFF.

The sample holds a few counts of this clonotype. The DNA of the CDR3 is TGTGCCAGCAGCTTAGGCAGGGGGGAGACGTACCAGTACTTC. This codes for CASSLGRGETYQYF. This sequence joins TRBV7-9 and TRBJ2-5; D might be TRBD1 (7 bases). Germline V lookup: CDR1 SEHNR, CDR2 FQNEAQ (reference sequence). The CDR3 length is 14 residues. V was shortened by 1 base and J by 10 bases, with 16 bases between the two germline ends.

This clonotype was observed a handful of times. The chain recombines TRBV7-2 with TRBJ1-1; 8 bases line up with TRBD1. There are 15 residues in the CDR3. Germline-derived CDR1 and CDR2 are SGHTA and FQGNSA. The V gene end was trimmed by 5 bases and the J gene end by 5 bases; junction bases not matched to a gene: 10. CDR3 residues: CASSPEQGGSTEAFF. The CDR3 region has the DNA TGTGCCAGCAGCCCCGAACAGGGGGGGTCGACTGAAGCTTTCTTT.

This clonotype was detected many times. The chain recombines TRBV7-2 with TRBJ2-5; 8 bases line up with TRBD2. The CDR3 sequence is 16 residues long. Trimming removed 4 bases from V and 5 bases from J; junction bases left unmatched: 12. In germline, CDR1 is SGHTA, CDR2 FQGNSA. CDR3 DNA sequence: TGTGCCAGCAGCTGGGGACTAGACGGGCCTTGGGAGACCCAGTACTTC. Translated: CASSWGLDGPWETQYF.

This clonotype came up a few times. The DNA of the CDR3 is TGTGCCAGCAGCTTGGATATTGCGGGAGGGACCATAAGGGCCTATACGCAGTATTTT. Translated, it gives CASSLDIAGGTIRAYTQYF. This sequence joins TRBV5-4 and TRBJ2-3; 9 bases align to TRBD2. The CDR3 contains 19 residues. Losses at the gene ends were 0 bases for V and 7 bases for J; bases not matched to a gene: 18. The V gene's germline CDR1 is SGHNT and CDR2 YYREEE (reference sequence).

In this sample, this clonotype turned up once. Just one base apart from a much larger clone, this may be a read error. This chain connects TRBV7-2 to TRBJ2-7, with no clear D. Germline CDR1 and CDR2: SGHTA and FQGNSA. Trimming left V 1 base short and J 3 bases short, with 4 bases between. The CDR3 loop spans 12 amino acids. Here the CDR3 DNA reads TGTGCCAGCAGCTTAGTAGTCTACGAGCAGTACTTC. Translating gives CASSLVVYEQYF.